This T cell receptor (beta chain) was sequenced for a study of T-cell memory formation after mild COVID-19. TCRdb fed the 5' RACE reads into MiXCR, producing one record per CDR3 protein. The sample lists a few hundred thousand distinct CDR3 sequences, roughly 21% occurring once. Study-level points and caveats: Among CD4+ contracting clones, most were CM and EM, and CD8+ ones EMRA.

CDR1 and CDR2 (germline): SGHAT, FQNNGV. The CDR3 runs 15 residues. V lost 4 bases and J lost 2; bases outside the gene matches: 3. This clonotype appeared a few times. Its antigen is still unknown. The origin of this receptor is a man between 18 and 29 years old who had mild COVID-19 (a few samples of this study predate the infection). Cell type and time point are not known. Specimen: PBMCs or a T cell subset sorted from them (not recorded which). The J gene is TRBJ1-3, the V gene TRBV11-2; TRBD1 aligns across 9 bases. CDR3 nucleotides: TGTGCCAGCAGCTGGACAGGGGCCACTGGAAACACCATATATTTT. Amino acid sequence: CASSWTGATGNTIYF.